This TCR beta chain was documented in a study of cytomegalovirus exposure and HLA in healthy donors. Per germline, CDR1 LNHNV and CDR2 YYDKDF (reference sequence). CDR3 size: 15 residues. PCR used 60 Vbeta primers and 13 Jbeta primers. Profiling relied on immunoSEQ multiplex PCR, and the TCRdb table lists in-frame clones only, not all of them. The repertoire holds around 250,000 clones, over 90% seen once, with about 1.7% in the top ten. The study sampled nominally healthy donors, though unrecorded immune exposures were likely. The origin of this receptor is a girl aged 2-10 years in good health and CMV-seronegative. The chain recombines TRBV15 with TRBJ2-5, with TRBD1 identical over 7 bases. The end of the DNA aligns better with TRBJ2-7, so the J call may be wrong. Sequencing was performed on PBMCs. The CDR3 reads CATSRPTGFRNEQYF. In nucleotides, the CDR3 is TGTGCCACCAGCAGACCGACAGGGTTTCGTAACGAGCAGTACTTC.